This T cell receptor (beta chain) emerged from a study of vaccination effects on CD4 cells after COVID-19. Overall study context: The cohort was immunized with two doses of either the BNT162b2 or mRNA-1273 vaccine.

Antigen-specific CD4+ T cells were first expanded with viral peptide pools by the ViraFEST assay and only then sequenced. After more than 9 days in culture, the CD4+ T cells were isolated. Having tested negative for nucleocapsid antibodies, the vaccine recipients showed no prior SARS-CoV-2 infection. Approximately 1.9 million PBMC per well were cultured with approximately 10 IU/ml IL-2 and about 9.8 ug/ml peptides. In the cultures, half the medium was exchanged for IL-2 medium on days 3 and 7. Points from the study as a whole: Nearly all vaccine-induced clones in healthy recipients recognized only SARS-CoV-2.

The CDR3 is 15 residues long. The trim removed 10 bases at V and 5 bases at J, leaving 15 bases unmatched. CDR1 and CDR2 (germline): LNHDA, SQIVND (reference sequence). As concerns this clone: Its antigen remains unknown.

Method: immunoSEQ multiplex PCR; TCRdb's copy keeps in-frame clones and lacks some. Here the sample spans some 52,000 clones, roughly 73% being singletons. The source is a human donor who received a COVID-19 vaccine. The genes are TRBV19 and TRBJ2-5; 8 bases fit TRBD1. Source: CD4+ T cells from PBMCs cultured with HCoV-OC43 spike peptides, taken before COVID-19 vaccination. Subset specified: HCoV-OC43 spike overlapping peptide pool stimulation. The CDR3 DNA follows: TGTGCCACCGCCAACCCCGGGACAGGCTTTGAGACCCAGTACTTC. Its translation: CATANPGTGFETQYF.